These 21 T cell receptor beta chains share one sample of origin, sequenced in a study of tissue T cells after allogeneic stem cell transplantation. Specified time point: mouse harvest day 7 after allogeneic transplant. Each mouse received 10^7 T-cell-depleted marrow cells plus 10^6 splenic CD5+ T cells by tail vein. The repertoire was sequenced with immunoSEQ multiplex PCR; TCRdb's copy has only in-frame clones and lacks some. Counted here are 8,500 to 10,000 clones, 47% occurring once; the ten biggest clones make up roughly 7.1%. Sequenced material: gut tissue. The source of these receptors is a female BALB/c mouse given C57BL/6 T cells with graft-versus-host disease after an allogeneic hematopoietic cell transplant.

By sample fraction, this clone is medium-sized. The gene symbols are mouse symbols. The CDR3 loop reads CASSNWGATYEQYF. The sequenced CDR3 bases are TGTGCTAGCAGTAACTGGGGGGCCACTTATGAACAGTAC. The chain is built from TRBV17 and TRBJ2-7; TRBD2 matches at 9 bases. The observed sequence ends 1 residue before the CDR3 terminus, with the missing tail filled in from the germline J gene. Per germline, CDR1 MNHDT and CDR2 YYDKIL. CDR3 length: 14 residues. The J segment lost 4 bases and the V segment lost 4 bases, leaving 5 bases of the junction unmatched.

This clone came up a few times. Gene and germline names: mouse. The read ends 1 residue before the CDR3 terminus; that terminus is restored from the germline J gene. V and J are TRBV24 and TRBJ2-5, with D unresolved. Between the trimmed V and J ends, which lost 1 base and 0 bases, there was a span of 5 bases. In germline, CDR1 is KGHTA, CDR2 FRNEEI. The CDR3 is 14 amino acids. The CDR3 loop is CASSLFGNQDTQYF. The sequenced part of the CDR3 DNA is TGTGCCAGCAGTCTGTTCGGGAACCAAGACACCCAGTAC.

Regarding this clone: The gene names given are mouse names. This CDR3 reads CASSWGATGQLYF. The CDR3 DNA, read in part, is TGTGCCAGCAGTTGGGGGGCCACCGGGCAGCTCTAC. V is TRBV26 and J is TRBJ2-2, with D possibly being TRBD2 (7 bases). The read comes to an end 1 residue before the CDR3 does, leaving the germline J gene to fill in the end. Per the germline V gene, CDR1 is KGHPV and CDR2 is FQNQEV (reference sequence). CDR3 length equals 13 residues. The V gene lost 5 bases and the J gene lost 4 bases, with 8 bases spanning the gap.

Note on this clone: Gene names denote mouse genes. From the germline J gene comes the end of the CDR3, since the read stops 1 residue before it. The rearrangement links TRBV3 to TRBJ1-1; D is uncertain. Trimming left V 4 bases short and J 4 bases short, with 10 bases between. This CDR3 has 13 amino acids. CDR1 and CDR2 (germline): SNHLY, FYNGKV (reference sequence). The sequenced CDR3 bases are TGTGCCAGCAGCTCGCAGGCACGCACAGAAGTCTTC. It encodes CASSSQARTEVF. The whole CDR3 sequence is CASSSQARTEVFF.

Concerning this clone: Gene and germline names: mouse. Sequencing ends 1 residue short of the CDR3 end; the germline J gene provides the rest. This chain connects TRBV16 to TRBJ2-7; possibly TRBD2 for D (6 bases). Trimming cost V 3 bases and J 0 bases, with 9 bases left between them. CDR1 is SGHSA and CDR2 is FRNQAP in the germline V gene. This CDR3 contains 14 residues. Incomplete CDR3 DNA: TGTGCAAGCAGCTTGGGGGGAAGCTCCTATGAACAGTAC. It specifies CASSLGGSSYEQY. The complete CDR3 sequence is CASSLGGSSYEQYF.

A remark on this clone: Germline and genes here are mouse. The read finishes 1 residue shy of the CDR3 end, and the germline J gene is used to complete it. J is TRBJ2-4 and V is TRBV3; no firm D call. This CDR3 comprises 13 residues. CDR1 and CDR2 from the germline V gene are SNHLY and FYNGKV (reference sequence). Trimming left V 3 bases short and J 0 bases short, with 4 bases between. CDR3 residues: CASSFSSQNTLYF. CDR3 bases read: TGTGCCAGCAGCTTTTCTAGTCAAAACACCTTGTAC.

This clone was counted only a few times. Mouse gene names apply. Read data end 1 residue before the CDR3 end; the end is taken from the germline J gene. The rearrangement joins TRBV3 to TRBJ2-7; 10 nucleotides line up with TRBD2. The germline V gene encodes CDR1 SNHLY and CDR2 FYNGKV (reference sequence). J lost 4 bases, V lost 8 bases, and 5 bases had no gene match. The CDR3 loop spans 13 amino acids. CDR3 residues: CASGRLGGYEQYF. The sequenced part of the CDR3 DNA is TGTGCCAGCGGCAGACTGGGGGGATATGAACAGTAC.

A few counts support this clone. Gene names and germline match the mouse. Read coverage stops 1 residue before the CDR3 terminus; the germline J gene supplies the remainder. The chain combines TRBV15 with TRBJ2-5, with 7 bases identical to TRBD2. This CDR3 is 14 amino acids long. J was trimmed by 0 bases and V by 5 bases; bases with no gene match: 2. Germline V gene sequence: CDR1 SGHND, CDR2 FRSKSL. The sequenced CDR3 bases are TGTGCCAGCAGTCCTGGGGGAAACCAAGACACCCAGTAC. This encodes CASSPGGNQDTQY. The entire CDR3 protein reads CASSPGGNQDTQYF.

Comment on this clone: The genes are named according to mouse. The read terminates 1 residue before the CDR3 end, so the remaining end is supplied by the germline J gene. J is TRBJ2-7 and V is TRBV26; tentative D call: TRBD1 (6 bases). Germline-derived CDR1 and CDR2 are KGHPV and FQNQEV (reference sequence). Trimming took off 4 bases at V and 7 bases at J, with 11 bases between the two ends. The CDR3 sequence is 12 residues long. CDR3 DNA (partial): TGTGCCAGCAGTCCACAGGGTGGGGAACAGTAC. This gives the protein CASSPQGGEQY. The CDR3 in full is CASSPQGGEQYF.

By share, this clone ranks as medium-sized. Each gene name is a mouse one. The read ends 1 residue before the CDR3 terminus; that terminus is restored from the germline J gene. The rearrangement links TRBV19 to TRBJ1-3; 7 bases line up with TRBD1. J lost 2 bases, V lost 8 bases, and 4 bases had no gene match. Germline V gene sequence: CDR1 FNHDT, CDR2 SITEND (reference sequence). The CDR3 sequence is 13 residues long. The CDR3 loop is CASGRGAGNTLYF. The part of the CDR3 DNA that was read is TGTGCCAGTGGCAGGGGGGCTGGAAATACGCTCTAT.

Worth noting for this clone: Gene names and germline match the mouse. CDR3 protein: CASSERYYEQYF. The CDR3 bases that were read are TGTGCCAGCAGTGAACGTTACTATGAACAGTAC. The V call is TRBV13-3, the J call TRBJ2-7, with D uncertain. The read terminates 1 residue ahead of where the CDR3 ends, so the germline J gene completes it. Germline V lookup: CDR1 NNHDY, CDR2 SYVADS. V lost 2 bases, J lost 3 bases, and 6 bases lay in between. There are 12 residues in the CDR3.

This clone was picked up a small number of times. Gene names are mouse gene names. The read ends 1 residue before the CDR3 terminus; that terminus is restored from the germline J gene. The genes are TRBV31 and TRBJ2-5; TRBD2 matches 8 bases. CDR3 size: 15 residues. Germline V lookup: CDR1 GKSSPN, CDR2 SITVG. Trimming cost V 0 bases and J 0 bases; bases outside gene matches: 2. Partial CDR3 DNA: TGTGCCTGGAGTCTATGGGGGGGGAACCAAGACACCCAGTAC. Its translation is CAWSLWGGNQDTQY. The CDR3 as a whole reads CAWSLWGGNQDTQYF.

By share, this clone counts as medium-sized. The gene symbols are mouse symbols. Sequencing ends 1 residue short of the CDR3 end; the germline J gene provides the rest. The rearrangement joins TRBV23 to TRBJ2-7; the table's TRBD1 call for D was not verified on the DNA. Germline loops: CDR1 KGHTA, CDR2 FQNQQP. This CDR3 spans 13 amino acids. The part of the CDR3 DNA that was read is TGCTCCAGCCCCCGGGACAGGGGCTATGAACAGTAC. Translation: CSSPRDRGYEQY. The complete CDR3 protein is CSSPRDRGYEQYF.

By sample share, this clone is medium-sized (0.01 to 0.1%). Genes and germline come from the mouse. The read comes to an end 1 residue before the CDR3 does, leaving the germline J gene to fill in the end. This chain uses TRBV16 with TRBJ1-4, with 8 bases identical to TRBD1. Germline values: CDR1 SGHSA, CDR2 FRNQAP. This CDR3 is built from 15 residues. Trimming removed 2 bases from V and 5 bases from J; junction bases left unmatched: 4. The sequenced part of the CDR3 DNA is TGTGCAAGCAGCTTACAGGGGGCAGAGAACGAAAGATTATTT. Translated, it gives CASSLQGAENERLF. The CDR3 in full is CASSLQGAENERLFF.

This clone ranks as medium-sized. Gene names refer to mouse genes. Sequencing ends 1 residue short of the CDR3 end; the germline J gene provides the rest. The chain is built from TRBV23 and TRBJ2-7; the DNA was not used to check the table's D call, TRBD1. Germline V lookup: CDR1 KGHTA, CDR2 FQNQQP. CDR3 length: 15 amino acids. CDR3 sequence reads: CSSSQSTGGSYEQYF. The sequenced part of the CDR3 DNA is TGCTCCAGCAGTCAATCGACAGGGGGCTCCTATGAACAGTAC.

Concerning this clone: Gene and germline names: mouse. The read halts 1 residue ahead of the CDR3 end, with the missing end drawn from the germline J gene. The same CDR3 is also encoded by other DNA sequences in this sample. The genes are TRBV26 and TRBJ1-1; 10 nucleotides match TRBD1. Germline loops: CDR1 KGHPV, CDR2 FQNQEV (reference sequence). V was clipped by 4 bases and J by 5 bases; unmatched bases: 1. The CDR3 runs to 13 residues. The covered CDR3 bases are TGTGCCAGCAGTCCGGGACAGGGGACAGAAGTCTTC. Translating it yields CASSPGQGTEVF. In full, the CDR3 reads CASSPGQGTEVFF.

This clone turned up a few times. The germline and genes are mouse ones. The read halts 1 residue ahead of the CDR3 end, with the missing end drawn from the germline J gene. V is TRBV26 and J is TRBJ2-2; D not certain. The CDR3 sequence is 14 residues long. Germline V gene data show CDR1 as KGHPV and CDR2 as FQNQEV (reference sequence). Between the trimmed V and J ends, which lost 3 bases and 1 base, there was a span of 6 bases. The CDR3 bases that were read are TGTGCCAGCAGTCTACACAGAAACACCGGGCAGCTCTAC. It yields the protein CASSLHRNTGQLY. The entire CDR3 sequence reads CASSLHRNTGQLYF.

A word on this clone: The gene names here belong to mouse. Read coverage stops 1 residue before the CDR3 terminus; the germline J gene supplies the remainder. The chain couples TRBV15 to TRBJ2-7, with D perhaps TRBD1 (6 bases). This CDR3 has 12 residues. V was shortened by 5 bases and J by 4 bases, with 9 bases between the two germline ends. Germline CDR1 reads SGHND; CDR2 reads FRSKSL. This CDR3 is CASSPDRYEQYF. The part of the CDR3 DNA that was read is TGTGCCAGCAGTCCGGACAGATATGAACAGTAC.

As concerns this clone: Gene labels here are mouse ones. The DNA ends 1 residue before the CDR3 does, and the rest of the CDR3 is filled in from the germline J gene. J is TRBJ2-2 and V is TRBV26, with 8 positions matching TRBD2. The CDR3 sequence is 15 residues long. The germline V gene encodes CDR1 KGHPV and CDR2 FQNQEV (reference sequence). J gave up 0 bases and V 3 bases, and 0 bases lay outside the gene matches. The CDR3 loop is CASSLGGANTGQLYF. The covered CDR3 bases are TGTGCCAGCAGTCTTGGGGGGGCAAACACCGGGCAGCTCTAC.

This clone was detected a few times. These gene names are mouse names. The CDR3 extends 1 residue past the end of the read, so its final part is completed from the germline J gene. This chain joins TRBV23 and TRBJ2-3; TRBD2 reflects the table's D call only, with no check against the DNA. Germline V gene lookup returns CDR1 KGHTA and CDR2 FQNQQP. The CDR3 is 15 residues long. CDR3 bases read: TGCTCCAGCAGTCAATCGCCTGGGAGTGCAGAAACGCTGTAT. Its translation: CSSSQSPGSAETLY. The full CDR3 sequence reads CSSSQSPGSAETLYF.

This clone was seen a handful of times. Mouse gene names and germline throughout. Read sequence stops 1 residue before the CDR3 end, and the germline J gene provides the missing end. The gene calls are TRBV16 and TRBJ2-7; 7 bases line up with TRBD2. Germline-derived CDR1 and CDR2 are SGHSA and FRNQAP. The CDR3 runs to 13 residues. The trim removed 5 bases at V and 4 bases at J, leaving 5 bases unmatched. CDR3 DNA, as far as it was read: TGTGCAAGCAGCGTGGGGGGAGTGTATGAACAGTAC. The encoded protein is CASSVGGVYEQY. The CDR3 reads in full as CASSVGGVYEQYF. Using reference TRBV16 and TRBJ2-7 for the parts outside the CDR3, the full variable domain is NAGVIQTPRHKVTGKGQEATLWCEPISGHSAVFWYRQTIVQGLEFLTYFRNQAPIDDSGMPKERFSAQMPNQSHSTLKIQSTQPQDSAVYLCASSVGGVYEQYFGPGTRLTVL.